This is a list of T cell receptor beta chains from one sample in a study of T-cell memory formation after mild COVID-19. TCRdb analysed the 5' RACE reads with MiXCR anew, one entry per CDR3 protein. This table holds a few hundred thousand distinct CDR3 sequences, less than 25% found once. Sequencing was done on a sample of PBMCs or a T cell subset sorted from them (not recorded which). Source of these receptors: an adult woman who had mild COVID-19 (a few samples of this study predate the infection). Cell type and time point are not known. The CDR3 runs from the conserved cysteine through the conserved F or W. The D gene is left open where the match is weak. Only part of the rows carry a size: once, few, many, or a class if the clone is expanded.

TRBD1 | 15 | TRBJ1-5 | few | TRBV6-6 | CASSYPGQGNQPQHF | TGTGCCAGCAGTTACCCGGGACAGGGGAATCAGCCCCAGCATTTT
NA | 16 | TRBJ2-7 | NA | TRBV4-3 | CASSQGVRRATNEQYF | TGCGCCAGCAGCCAGGGGGTCCGGAGAGCGACTAACGAGCAGTACTTC
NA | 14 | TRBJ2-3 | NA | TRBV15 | CATSRTVVSDTQYF | TGTGCCACCAGCAGAACCGTGGTGTCAGATACGCAGTATTTT
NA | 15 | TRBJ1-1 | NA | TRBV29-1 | CSVESGMRGGTEAFF | TGCAGCGTTGAAAGTGGGATGCGGGGCGGCACTGAAGCTTTCTTT
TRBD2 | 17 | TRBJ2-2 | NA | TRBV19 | CASSIGLAGAILGELFF | TGTGCCAGTAGTATTGGACTAGCGGGAGCGATTCTCGGGGAGCTGTTTTTT
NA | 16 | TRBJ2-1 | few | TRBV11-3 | CASSLAWGRGDNEQFF | TGTGCCAGCAGCTTAGCGTGGGGGAGAGGGGACAATGAGCAGTTCTTC
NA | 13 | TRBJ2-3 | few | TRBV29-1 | CSVAGYNTDTQYF | TGCAGCGTTGCTGGGTACAACACAGATACGCAGTATTTT
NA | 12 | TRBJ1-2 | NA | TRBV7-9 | CASSSSLGGHTF | TGTGCCAGCAGCTCTAGCCTGGGTGGCCACACCTTC
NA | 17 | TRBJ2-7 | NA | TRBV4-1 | CASSVLPAVAVPYEQYF | TGCGCCAGCAGCGTTCTCCCCGCGGTAGCCGTACCCTACGAGCAGTACTTC
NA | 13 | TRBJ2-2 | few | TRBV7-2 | CASSFDQTGELFF | TGTGCCAGCAGCTTTGACCAGACCGGGGAGCTGTTTTTT
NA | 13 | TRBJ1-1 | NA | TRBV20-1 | CSARSQGNTEAFF | TGCAGTGCTAGATCACAGGGAAACACTGAAGCTTTCTTT
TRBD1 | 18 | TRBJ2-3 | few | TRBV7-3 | CASSKKAGTGILTDTQYF | TGTGCCAGCAGCAAAAAAGCCGGGACAGGGATACTCACGGATACGCAGTATTTT
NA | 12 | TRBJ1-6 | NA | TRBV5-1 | CASSLGASPLHF | TGCGCCAGCAGCTTGGGTGCTTCACCCCTCCACTTT
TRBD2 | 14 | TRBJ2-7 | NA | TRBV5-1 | CASSPGEGMGEQYF | TGCGCCAGCAGCCCCGGGGAGGGGATGGGCGAGCAGTACTTC
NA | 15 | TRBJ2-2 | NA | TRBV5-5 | CASSSQGGDTGELFF | TGTGCCAGCAGTTCACAGGGGGGGGACACCGGGGAGCTGTTTTTT
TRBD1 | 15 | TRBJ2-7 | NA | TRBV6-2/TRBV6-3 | CASSSPGTAPYEQYF | TGTGCCAGCAGTTCCCCGGGGACAGCGCCCTACGAGCAGTACTTC
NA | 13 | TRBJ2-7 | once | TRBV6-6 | CARSKQATYEQYF | TGTGCCAGAAGTAAACAGGCCACCTACGAGCAGTACTTC